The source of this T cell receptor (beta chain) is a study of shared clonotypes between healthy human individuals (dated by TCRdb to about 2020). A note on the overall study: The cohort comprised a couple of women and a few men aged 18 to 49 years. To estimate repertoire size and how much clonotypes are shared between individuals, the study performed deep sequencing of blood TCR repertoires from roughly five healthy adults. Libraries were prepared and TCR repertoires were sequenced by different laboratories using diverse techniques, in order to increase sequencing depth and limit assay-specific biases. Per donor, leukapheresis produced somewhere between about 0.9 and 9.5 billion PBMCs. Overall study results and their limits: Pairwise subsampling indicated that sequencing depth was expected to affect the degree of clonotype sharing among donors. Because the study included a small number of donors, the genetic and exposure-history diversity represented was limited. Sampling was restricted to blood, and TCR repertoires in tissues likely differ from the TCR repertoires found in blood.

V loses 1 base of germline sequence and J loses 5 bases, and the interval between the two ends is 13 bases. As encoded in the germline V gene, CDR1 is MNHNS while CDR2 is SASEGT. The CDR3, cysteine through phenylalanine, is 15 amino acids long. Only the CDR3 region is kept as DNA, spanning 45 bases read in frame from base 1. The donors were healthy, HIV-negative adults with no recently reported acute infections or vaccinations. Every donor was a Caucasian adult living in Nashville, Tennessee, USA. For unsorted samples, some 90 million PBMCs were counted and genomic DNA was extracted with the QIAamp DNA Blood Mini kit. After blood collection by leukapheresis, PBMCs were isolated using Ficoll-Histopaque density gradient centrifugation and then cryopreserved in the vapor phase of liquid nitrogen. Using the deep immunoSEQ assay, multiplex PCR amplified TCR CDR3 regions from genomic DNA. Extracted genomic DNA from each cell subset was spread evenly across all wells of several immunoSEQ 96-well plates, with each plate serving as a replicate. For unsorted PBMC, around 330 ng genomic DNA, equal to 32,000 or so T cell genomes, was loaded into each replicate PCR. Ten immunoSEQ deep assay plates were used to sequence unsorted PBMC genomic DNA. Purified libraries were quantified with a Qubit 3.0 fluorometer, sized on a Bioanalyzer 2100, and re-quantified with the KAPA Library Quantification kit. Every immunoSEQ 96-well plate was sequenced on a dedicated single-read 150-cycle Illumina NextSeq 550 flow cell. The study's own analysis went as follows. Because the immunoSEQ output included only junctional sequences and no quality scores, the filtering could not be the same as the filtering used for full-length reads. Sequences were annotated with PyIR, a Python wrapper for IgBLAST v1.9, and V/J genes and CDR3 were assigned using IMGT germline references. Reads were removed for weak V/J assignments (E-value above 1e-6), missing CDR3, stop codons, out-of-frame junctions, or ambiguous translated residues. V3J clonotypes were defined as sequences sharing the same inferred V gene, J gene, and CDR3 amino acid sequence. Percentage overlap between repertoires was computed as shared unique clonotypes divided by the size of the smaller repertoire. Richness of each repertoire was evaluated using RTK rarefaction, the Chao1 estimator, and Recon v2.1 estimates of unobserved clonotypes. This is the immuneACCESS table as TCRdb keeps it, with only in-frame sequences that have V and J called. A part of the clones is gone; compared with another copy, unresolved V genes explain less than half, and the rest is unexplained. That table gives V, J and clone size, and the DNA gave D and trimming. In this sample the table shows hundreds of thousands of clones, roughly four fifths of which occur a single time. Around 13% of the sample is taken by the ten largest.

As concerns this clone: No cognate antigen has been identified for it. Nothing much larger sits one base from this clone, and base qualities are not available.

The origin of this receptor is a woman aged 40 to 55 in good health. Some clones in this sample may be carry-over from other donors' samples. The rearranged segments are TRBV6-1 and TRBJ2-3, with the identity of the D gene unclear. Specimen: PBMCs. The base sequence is TGTGCCAGCAGTGAAGGGGCAGGAAAATTAGATACGCAGTATTTT. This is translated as CASSEGAGKLDTQYF.